Listed below are T cell receptor beta chains from one sample, sequenced in a study of blood T cells in healthy people across ages. MiXCR, run by TCRdb on the 5' RACE reads, gives a single entry per CDR3 protein. The sample has 900,000 to 950,000 distinct CDR3 sequences, almost 30% seen once. These data were likewise used in another study, on T cells of mothers and their children.

Sequenced: blood. The receptors derive from a middle-aged woman in good health. Each CDR3 is given with its conserved first and last residue. The D gene is left open where the match is weak. Rows give clone size only sometimes, using once, few, many, or a class for an expanded clone.

j_call cdr3_length clone_size v_call d_call cdr3_aa cdr3_nt
TRBJ2-1 17 many TRBV20-1 TRBD2 CSARDSASGGLRDEQFF TGCAGTGCTAGAGATTCGGCTAGCGGGGGCCTCAGGGATGAGCAGTTCTTC
TRBJ1-1 14 - TRBV5-1 - CASRPGHGGTEAFF TGCGCCAGCAGACCCGGACATGGGGGGACTGAAGCTTTCTTT
TRBJ2-1 15 - TRBV2 TRBD2 CACKVLAGKRGEQFF TGTGCCTGCAAGGTACTAGCGGGGAAGCGGGGTGAGCAGTTCTTC
TRBJ2-7 14 many TRBV6-2/TRBV6-3 - CASRLPPPVREQYF TGTGCCAGCAGACTTCCCCCCCCCGTACGCGAGCAGTACTTC
TRBJ1-5 12 - TRBV6-2/TRBV6-3 - CASSYQIWPQHF TGTGCCAGCAGTTACCAAATTTGGCCCCAGCATTTT
TRBJ2-5 12 - TRBV20-1 - CSAPHRGGEQYF TGCAGTGCTCCACACAGGGGGGGAGAGCAGTACTTC
TRBJ1-1 14 - TRBV2 TRBD1 CASSGDRGRTEAFF TGTGCCAGCAGTGGGGACAGGGGAAGGACTGAAGCTTTCTTT
TRBJ2-1 13 - TRBV7-2 - CAYSSQSTEEQFF TGTGCCTACAGCTCCCAGTCGACGGAAGAGCAGTTCTTC
TRBJ1-6 17 - TRBV7-2 - CASSSSHGGVYNSPLHF TGTGCCAGCAGCTCCTCGCACGGGGGTGTATATAATTCACCCCTCCACTTT
TRBJ1-2 12 - TRBV6-2/TRBV6-3 - CASSYSEGGYTF TGTGCCAGCAGTTACTCCGAAGGAGGCTACACCTTC
TRBJ2-5 14 - TRBV10-3 - CAISDREVSETQYF TGTGCCATCAGTGACAGGGAAGTATCAGAGACCCAGTACTTC
TRBJ2-7 14 many TRBV5-1 - CASSLWGRSYEQYF TGCGCCAGCAGCTTGTGGGGCAGGTCCTACGAGCAGTACTTC
TRBJ1-2 13 many TRBV10-3 - CAIRDSGPPRYTF TGTGCCATAAGAGATTCGGGCCCCCCCCGCTACACCTTC
TRBJ2-5 15 - TRBV20-1 TRBD1 CSAAHSTGDQETQYF TGCAGTGCTGCCCATTCGACAGGGGACCAAGAGACCCAGTACTTC
TRBJ2-4 11 many TRBV7-9 - CASSAQNIQYF TGTGCCAGCAGCGCACAAAACATTCAGTACTTC
TRBJ2-1 16 few TRBV5-1 - CASSLVPDISYNEQFF TGCGCCAGCAGCTTGGTTCCGGACATCTCCTACAATGAGCAGTTCTTC
TRBJ2-7 16 once TRBV7-6 TRBD2 CVSSLLRREDYNEQYF TGTGTCAGCAGCTTACTTAGGCGGGAGGATTACAATGAGCAGTACTTC
TRBJ2-6 15 - TRBV6-6 - CASRDFNSGANVLTF TGTGCCTCAAGGGACTTCAACTCTGGGGCCAACGTCCTGACTTTC
TRBJ1-2 15 many TRBV5-1 TRBD1 CASSLDRGKRDGYTF TGCGCCAGCAGCTTGGACAGGGGGAAGCGGGATGGCTACACCTTC
TRBJ1-2 15 - TRBV6-5 - CASSPTGRGGRGCTF TGTGCCAGCAGCCCGACCGGGAGGGGAGGACGGGGCTGCACCTTC
TRBJ1-5 16 many TRBV5-5 - CASSLGHPSGNQPQHF TGTGCCAGCAGCTTGGGGCACCCCTCTGGCAATCAGCCCCAGCATTTT
TRBJ1-2 13 few TRBV5-5 - CASSLRWDYGYTF TGTGCCAGCAGTTTACGGTGGGACTATGGCTACACCTTC
TRBJ1-1 13 many TRBV12-3/TRBV12-4 TRBD1 CASSPQGVGEAFF TGTGCCAGCAGCCCACAGGGGGTGGGTGAAGCTTTCTTT
TRBJ2-7 13 many TRBV6-2/TRBV6-3 - CASTSVQGLEQYF TGTGCCAGCACCTCAGTCCAGGGGCTCGAGCAGTACTTC
TRBJ2-5 14 - TRBV5-1 - CASSFGDGQQTQYF TGCGCCAGCAGCTTCGGGGACGGCCAACAGACCCAGTACTTC
TRBJ2-1 16 many TRBV5-1 - CASSLLQGSSYNEQFF TGCGCCAGCAGCCTACTGCAGGGCAGCTCCTACAATGAGCAGTTCTTC
TRBJ2-5 14 - TRBV7-3 - CASSSTGRGETQYF TGTGCCAGCAGCTCCACAGGTCGGGGGGAGACCCAGTACTTC
TRBJ2-7 17 many TRBV11-1 TRBD1 CASSLDDGGQGLHEQYF TGTGCCAGCAGCTTAGATGACGGGGGACAGGGCCTCCACGAGCAGTACTTC
TRBJ2-3 15 few TRBV7-6 - CASSVGGMPTDTQYF TGTGCCAGCAGCGTCGGGGGTATGCCCACAGATACGCAGTATTTT
TRBJ1-1 15 few TRBV5-1 TRBD1 CASETGAVGNTEAFF TGCGCCAGTGAGACAGGGGCCGTTGGGAACACTGAAGCTTTCTTT
TRBJ1-2 15 few TRBV10-3 TRBD1 CAIWDTGEGNYGYTF TGTGCCATCTGGGATACAGGGGAAGGGAACTATGGCTACACCTTC
TRBJ2-3 15 - TRBV28 - CASSSPGYGTDTQYF TGTGCCAGCAGTTCTCCAGGGTATGGCACAGATACGCAGTATTTT
TRBJ2-1 14 - TRBV7-9 - CASSFPSGVLEQFF TGTGCCAGCAGCTTTCCCTCGGGCGTCCTTGAGCAGTTCTTC
TRBJ2-7 12 many TRBV11-1 - CASSLSSHEQYF TGTGCCAGCAGCTTATCGAGCCACGAGCAGTACTTC
TRBJ2-5 14 - TRBV3-1 - CASSPLNSKETQYF TGTGCCAGCAGCCCCCTCAATTCCAAAGAGACCCAGTACTTC
TRBJ2-5 13 many TRBV12-3/TRBV12-4 - CASSLQRQETQYF TGTGCCAGCAGCTTGCAACGTCAAGAGACCCAGTACTTC
TRBJ1-2 14 - TRBV4-1 - CASSRIRDPYGYTF TGCGCCAGCAGCCGAATACGGGATCCCTATGGCTACACCTTC
TRBJ1-2 14 - TRBV5-1 - CASSLDIRSGGYTF TGCGCCAGCAGCTTGGACATAAGATCCGGGGGCTACACCTTC
TRBJ1-1 15 - TRBV7-8 - CASSTPGGGFTEAFF TGTGCCAGCAGCACGCCCGGGGGGGGATTTACTGAAGCTTTCTTT
TRBJ1-1 15 - TRBV12-3/TRBV12-4 TRBD1 CTSSGTGDIGTEAFF TGTACCAGCAGTGGGACAGGGGATATTGGCACTGAAGCTTTCTTT
TRBJ2-1 15 few TRBV3-1 TRBD2 CASTSSGRPYNEQFF TGTGCCAGCACCTCTAGCGGGAGGCCGTACAATGAGCAGTTCTTC